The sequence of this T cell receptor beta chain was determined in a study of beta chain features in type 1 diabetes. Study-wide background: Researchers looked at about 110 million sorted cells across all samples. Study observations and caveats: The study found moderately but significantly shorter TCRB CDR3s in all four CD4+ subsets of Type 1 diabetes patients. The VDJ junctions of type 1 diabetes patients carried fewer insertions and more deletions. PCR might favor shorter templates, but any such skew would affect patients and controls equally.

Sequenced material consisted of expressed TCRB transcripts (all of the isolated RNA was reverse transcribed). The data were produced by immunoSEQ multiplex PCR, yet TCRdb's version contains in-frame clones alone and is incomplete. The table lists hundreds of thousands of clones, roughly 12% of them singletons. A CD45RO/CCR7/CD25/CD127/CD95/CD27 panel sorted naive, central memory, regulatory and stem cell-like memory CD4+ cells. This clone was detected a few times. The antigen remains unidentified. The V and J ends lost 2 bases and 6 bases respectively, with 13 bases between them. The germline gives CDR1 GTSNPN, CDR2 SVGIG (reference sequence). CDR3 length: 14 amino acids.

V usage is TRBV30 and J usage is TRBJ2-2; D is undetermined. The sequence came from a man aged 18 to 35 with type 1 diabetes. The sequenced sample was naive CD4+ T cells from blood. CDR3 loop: CAWSFGVQAGELFF. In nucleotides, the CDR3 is TGTGCCTGGAGTTTTGGGGTCCAGGCCGGGGAGCTGTTTTTT. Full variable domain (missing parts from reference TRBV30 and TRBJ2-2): SQTIHQWPATLVQPVGSPLSLECTVEGTSNPNLYWYRQAAGRGLQLLFYSVGIGQISSEVPQNLSASRPQDRQFILSSKKLLLSDSGFYLCAWSFGVQAGELFFGEGSRLTVL.